These 31 T cell receptor beta chains originate from one sample sequenced in a study of OX40 agonist ivuxolimab in advanced cancers. Sequenced by immunoSEQ multiplex PCR; TCRdb stores in-frame clones only, minus some. In the table there are around 67,000 clones, 84% of which are singletons. The sample consisted of CD4+ or CD8+ T cells sorted from blood, taken in a trial of the OX40 agonist ivuxolimab. These receptors originate from an adult with an advanced solid tumor such as melanoma, head and neck, liver or kidney cancer.

This clone has just a few counts. V is TRBV5-8 and J is TRBJ2-7; 8 nucleotides align to TRBD1. Germline lookup yields CDR1 SGHTS and CDR2 YDEGEE. V was clipped by 3 bases and J by 6 bases; unmatched bases: 8. The CDR3 covers 14 residues. The CDR3 protein is CASSSDRVISEQYF. CDR3 DNA: TGTGCCAGCAGCTCGGACAGGGTTATTAGCGAGCAGTACTTC.

This rearrangement joins TRBV15 to TRBJ2-3; D gene uncertain. The CDR3 is made up of 14 amino acids. Germline-derived CDR1 and CDR2 are LNHNV and YYDKDF (reference sequence). With 0 bases removed from V and 2 bases from J, the gap between germline ends came to 6 bases. Here the CDR3 DNA reads TGTGCCACCAGCAGAGACGACACCACAGATACGCAGTATTTT. Its translation is CATSRDDTTDTQYF.

The J gene is TRBJ2-7, the V gene TRBV28; D might be TRBD1 (6 bases). The CDR3 runs 15 residues. Germline V lookup: CDR1 MDHEN, CDR2 SYDVKM. V lost 6 bases and J lost 2, with 17 bases in between. Written as DNA, the CDR3 is TGTGCCAGCAGGACAGGCCGTTCAGGTCCCTACGAGCAGTACTTC. This gives the protein CASRTGRSGPYEQYF. Complete variable domain (other parts from reference TRBV28 and TRBJ2-7): DVKVTQSSRYLVKRTGEKVFLECVQDMDHENMFWYRQDPGLGLRLIYFSYDVKMKEKGDIPEGYSVSREKKERFSLILESASTNQTSMYLCASRTGRSGPYEQYFGPGTRLTVT.

The chain employs TRBV6-5 and TRBJ2-7; a weak D match, TRBD2 (6 bases). The CDR3 has 14 residues. V was pared by 8 bases and J by 2 bases, with 16 bases between. Germline lookup yields CDR1 MNHEY and CDR2 SVGAGI. CDR3 in amino acids: CASGRTIAAYEQYF. As DNA, the CDR3 is TGTGCCAGCGGCAGGACTATCGCAGCCTACGAGCAGTACTTC.

This chain connects TRBV6-6 to TRBJ1-3; D not certain. The V gene's germline CDR1 is MNHNY and CDR2 SVGAGI (reference sequence). This CDR3 is built from 15 residues. V lost 6 bases, J lost 1 base, and 13 bases lay in between. The CDR3 loop is CASRKGPISGNTIYF. The CDR3 DNA reads TGTGCCAGCAGAAAAGGGCCCATTTCTGGAAACACCATATATTTT.

This clone was seen once. The chain links TRBV27 to TRBJ2-5; D tentatively reads TRBD1 or TRBD2 (5 bases each). Trimming removed 8 bases at V and 5 bases at J, with 6 bases between. Germline lookup yields CDR1 MNHEY and CDR2 SMNVEV (reference sequence). The CDR3 has 10 residues. CDR3 region: CASGGETQYF. The CDR3 nucleotides are TGTGCCAGCGGGGGTGAGACCCAGTACTTC.

The chain recombines TRBV6-5 with TRBJ2-7, with TRBD1 as a possible D gene (6 bases). Looked up from germline, CDR1 is MNHEY and CDR2 is SVGAGI. This CDR3 comprises 14 residues. V was shortened by 6 bases and J by 0 bases, with 12 bases between the two germline ends. This chain's CDR3 is CASSLKGVSYEQYF. DNA of the CDR3: TGTGCCAGCAGCCTAAAGGGGGTCTCCTACGAGCAGTACTTC.

The genes are TRBV7-2 and TRBJ2-7, with D perhaps matching TRBD1 (6 bases). Germline loops: CDR1 SGHTA, CDR2 FQGNSA. The CDR3 has 15 residues. V was clipped by 3 bases and J by 6 bases, with 18 bases between them. The CDR3 region has the DNA TGTGCCAGCAGCTTTTCTGCCACAGGGTTGCTCGAGCAGTACTTC. As protein: CASSFSATGLLEQYF.

This chain connects TRBV2 to TRBJ2-3; D unresolved. The V gene's germline CDR1 is SNHLY and CDR2 FYNNEI. The CDR3 is 13 residues long. Trimming cost V 3 bases and J 5 bases, with 9 bases left between them. This CDR3 is CASSDRMKDTQYF. Here the CDR3 DNA reads TGTGCCAGCAGTGACAGGATGAAAGATACGCAGTATTTT.

The DNA of the CDR3 is TGCAGCGTTGACCCCATGGGGGGTAGGAACACTGAAGCTTTCTTT. It encodes CSVDPMGGRNTEAFF. The genes are TRBV29-1 and TRBJ1-1; possible D gene TRBD1, 5 bases. In germline, CDR1 is SQVTM, CDR2 ANQGSEA. Trimming removed 3 bases from V and 1 base from J, with 15 bases in between. The CDR3 totals 15 residues.

The chain carries TRBV15 and TRBJ1-1; unclear D gene. Per germline, CDR1 LNHNV and CDR2 YYDKDF (reference sequence). Trimming left V 3 bases short and J 4 bases short, with 18 bases between. CDR3 length: 16 residues. For the CDR3, the DNA is TGTGCCACCAGCAGCAGACGCTCCCCATCGGGCACTGAAGCTTTCTTT. This gives the protein CATSSRRSPSGTEAFF. Full variable domain (remainder filled in from reference TRBV15 and TRBJ1-1): DAMVIQNPRYQVTQFGKPVTLSCSQTLNHNVMYWYQQKSSQAPKLLFHYYDKDFNNEADTPDNFQSRRPNTSFCFLDIRSPGLGDTAMYLCATSSRRSPSGTEAFFGQGTRLTVV.

The chain combines TRBV25-1 with TRBJ1-5; tentative D call: TRBD1 (5 bases). V was clipped by 2 bases and J by 1 base, with 15 bases between them. Germline-derived CDR1 and CDR2 are MGHDK and SYGVNS. This CDR3 comprises 17 residues. The CDR3: CASSEGRAKGSNQPQHF. In DNA form, the CDR3 reads TGTGCCAGCAGTGAAGGGAGAGCAAAGGGGAGCAATCAGCCCCAGCATTTT.

The CDR3 nucleotides are TGTGCCAGCAGCTCACAGGGGGGCAATCAGCCCCAGCATTTT. It yields the protein CASSSQGGNQPQHF. This chain connects TRBV7-2 to TRBJ1-5; 8 bases fit TRBD1. Germline V lookup: CDR1 SGHTA, CDR2 FQGNSA. The CDR3 totals 14 residues. The trim removed 4 bases at V and 2 bases at J, leaving 1 base unmatched.

The chain is built from TRBV19 and TRBJ2-1, with TRBD1 matching over 11 bases. CDR1 and CDR2 from the germline V gene are LNHDA and SQIVND (reference sequence). V shed 5 bases, J shed 7 bases, and the junction held 7 bases outside the gene matches. The CDR3 has 15 amino acids. CDR3 bases: TGTGCCAGTAGTCTTGGACAGGGGGCAAGTAATGAGCAGTTCTTC. As protein: CASSLGQGASNEQFF.

The rearrangement uses TRBV5-1 and TRBJ1-1, with unresolved D. In germline, CDR1 is SGHRS, CDR2 YFSETQ. This CDR3 comprises 12 residues. The germline V and J ends were trimmed by 0 bases and 6 bases, with 6 bases remaining between them. The CDR3 nucleotides are TGCGCCAGCAGCTTGGGTACGCCTGAAGCTTTCTTT. It is translated as CASSLGTPEAFF.

The V and J genes are TRBV9 and TRBJ1-2; no firm D call. The CDR3 covers 12 residues. Germline CDR1 reads SGDLS; CDR2 reads YYNGEE. V gave up 3 bases and J gave up 2 bases, with 5 bases separating them. The CDR3 DNA sequence: TGTGCCAGCAGCGGGACGAACTATGGCTACACCTTC. Its translation: CASSGTNYGYTF.

The chain is built from TRBV5-4 and TRBJ2-7; 7 bases match TRBD1. V was pared by 4 bases and J by 3 bases, with 10 bases of the junction left unmatched. CDR1 is SGHNT, CDR2 YYREEE, per germline (reference sequence). The CDR3 is 15 residues long. The CDR3 is CASSHAGTEFYEQYF. CDR3 in DNA: TGTGCCAGCAGCCACGCCGGGACAGAGTTCTACGAGCAGTACTTC.

This clone was seen a few times. The rearrangement uses TRBV11-2 and TRBJ2-7, with D unresolved. In germline, CDR1 is SGHAT, CDR2 FQNNGV. CDR3 length: 11 residues. With 1 base removed from V and 4 bases from J, the gap between germline ends came to 2 bases. CDR3 nucleotide sequence: TGTGCCAGCAGCTTAGCTTACGAGCAGTACTTC. Translating it yields CASSLAYEQYF.

The chain recombines TRBV18 with TRBJ1-1; D call uncertain. Trimming stripped 5 bases from V and 7 bases from J, with 11 bases between. CDR1 and CDR2 (germline): KGHSH, LQKENI. The length of the CDR3 is 12 residues. The CDR3, as DNA: TGTGCCAGCTCATTCACGACTGATGAAGCTTTCTTT. This gives the protein CASSFTTDEAFF.

This clone was seen at least ten times. The chain is built from TRBV7-9 and TRBJ2-7; D uncertain. The CDR3 runs to 13 residues. CDR1 is SEHNR and CDR2 is FQNEAQ in the germline V gene (reference sequence). Trimming shortened V by 5 bases and J by 0 bases, and 8 bases separated the two germline ends. The CDR3 DNA reads TGTGCCAGCAGCCCAGACCTCTCCTACGAGCAGTACTTC. Amino acid sequence: CASSPDLSYEQYF.

The chain has TRBV4-3 and TRBJ2-2; D ambiguous. This CDR3 has 16 residues. Germline lookup yields CDR1 LGHNA and CDR2 YSLEER. Trimming left V 4 bases short and J 2 bases short, with 14 bases between. As DNA, the CDR3 is TGCGCCAGCAGCCCGGCAAGGATAATTAACACCGGGGAGCTGTTTTTT. This sequence encodes CASSPARIINTGELFF.

J is TRBJ2-1 and V is TRBV18; D not resolved. The V gene lost 2 bases and the J gene lost 10 bases, with 6 bases spanning the gap. The CDR3 contains 11 residues. The germline V gene has CDR1 KGHSH and CDR2 LQKENI. The CDR3 DNA is TGTGCCAGCTCACCAGCGTGGGAGCAGTTCTTC. It encodes CASSPAWEQFF.

The chain couples TRBV7-2 to TRBJ1-5; 7 nucleotides agree with TRBD1. Unmatched junction bases numbered 4, after V lost 1 base and J lost 7 bases. The CDR3 sequence is 14 residues long. CDR1 and CDR2 from the germline V gene are SGHTA and FQGNSA. This CDR3 is CASSLGTGWQPQHF. CDR3 nucleotides: TGTGCCAGCAGCTTAGGGACAGGTTGGCAGCCCCAGCATTTT.

The chain recombines TRBV15 with TRBJ2-3, with 8 nucleotides matching TRBD2. V trimming: 8 bases; J trimming: 2 bases; junction bases outside the gene matches: 21. The germline CDR1 and CDR2 sequences are LNHNV and YYDKDF (reference sequence). The CDR3 totals 19 residues. The chain's CDR3 is CATYPTTAGVLKITDTQYF. The CDR3 DNA sequence: TGTGCCACCTACCCAACTACAGCGGGGGTCCTCAAGATCACAGATACGCAGTATTTT.

The table lists this clone with a few counts. The V call is TRBV18, the J call TRBJ1-1; D is undetermined. The CDR3 contains 12 residues. V was shortened by 6 bases and J by 3 bases, with 8 bases between the two germline ends. Germline-derived CDR1 and CDR2 are KGHSH and LQKENI. The CDR3 spells CASSKLDTEAFF. The CDR3 coding sequence is TGTGCCAGCTCTAAGTTGGACACTGAAGCTTTCTTT.

The chain combines TRBV5-8 with TRBJ2-5, with a weak D call TRBD1 (5 bases). Germline V gives CDR1 SGHTS, CDR2 YDEGEE. Trimming removed 3 bases at V and 1 base at J, with 10 bases between. The CDR3 totals 14 residues. The CDR3 DNA reads TGTGCCAGCAGCTATACAGGTATCCAAGAGACCCAGTACTTC. This encodes CASSYTGIQETQYF.

V usage is TRBV11-2 and J usage is TRBJ2-3; 10 bases are shared with TRBD1. Germline V lookup: CDR1 SGHAT, CDR2 FQNNGV. Germline trimming cut 2 bases from V and 1 base from J; bases unmatched to any gene: 3. This CDR3 region has 16 residues. The CDR3 loop reads CASSLLTGGGTDTQYF. The CDR3 region has the DNA TGTGCCAGCAGCTTATTGACAGGGGGCGGCACAGATACGCAGTATTTT.

The chain uses TRBV5-6 and TRBJ2-3, with D possibly being TRBD1 or TRBD2 (5 bases each). This CDR3 comprises 16 residues. V was cut by 0 bases and J by 4 bases, with 15 bases left in between. CDR1 is SGHDT and CDR2 is YYEEEE in the germline V gene. CDR3 sequence reads: CASSLASGRLPDTQYF. CDR3 coding DNA: TGTGCCAGCAGCTTGGCGTCGGGGCGGTTGCCAGATACGCAGTATTTT.

V usage is TRBV7-8 and J usage is TRBJ1-1, with no clear D. Germline lookup yields CDR1 SGHVS and CDR2 FQNEAQ. Trimming cost V 4 bases and J 0 bases, with 6 bases left between them. The CDR3 loop spans 13 amino acids. CDR3 sequence reads: CASSWTVNTEAFF. The CDR3 region has the DNA TGTGCCAGCAGCTGGACGGTGAACACTGAAGCTTTCTTT.

The rearrangement links TRBV18 to TRBJ2-1; D might be TRBD2 (6 bases). Trimming removed 6 bases from V and 5 bases from J, with 17 bases in between. Germline-derived CDR1 and CDR2 are KGHSH and LQKENI. The CDR3 has 15 residues. This CDR3 is CASSRGELSNNEQFF. In DNA, the CDR3 is TGTGCCAGCTCTCGCGGGGAGCTCAGTAACAATGAGCAGTTCTTC.

This chain links TRBV10-3 with TRBJ1-5, with 8 bases lining up with TRBD1. Germline loops: CDR1 ENHRY, CDR2 SYGVKD. There are 17 residues in the CDR3. With V trimmed by 6 bases and J by 5 bases, 15 bases remained unmatched. CDR3 region: CAISASPLDRVDQPQHF. Written as DNA, the CDR3 is TGTGCCATCAGCGCCTCCCCTTTGGACAGGGTAGATCAGCCCCAGCATTTT.